This T cell receptor (beta chain) was captured in a study of shared clonotypes between healthy human individuals. The assay was immunoSEQ multiplex PCR, and TCRdb's table has in-frame clones only and misses some. Of 2,500,000 or so clones in the sample, roughly nine tenths are singletons; the top ten hold around 0.14%. About this clone: Its antigen is unidentified.

Study-wide results and caveats: Generation probabilities of non-shared clonotypes were lower (relative to those shared by all four donors). Donor scarcity curtailed the genetic and exposure-history diversity represented herein.

The sequence was obtained from a man between 18 and 35 years old in good health. The sequenced material came from naive CD4+ T cells sorted from blood. Noted subset: CD45RA+ positively selected.

CDR3 loop: CASSPRGQGMNTEAFF. CDR3 sequence (DNA): TGCGCCAGCAGCCCGAGGGGCCAAGGCATGAACACTGAAGCTTTCTTT. The rearrangement joins TRBV5-1 to TRBJ1-1; possible D gene TRBD1, 5 bases. Germline loops: CDR1 SGHRS, CDR2 YFSETQ. Trimming shortened V by 4 bases and J by 0 bases, and 16 bases separated the two germline ends. There are 16 residues in the CDR3.